Each of the 10 T cell receptor beta chains below was sequenced from the same sample in a study of CD8+ T cells in alopecia areata. The treatment was: oral pan-JAK inhibitor, 5-10 mg twice daily. Extracted from the samples, RNA was reverse transcribed into cDNA to serve as the sequencing template. Some clones are missing from TCRdb's copy, which holds only in-frame ones; the method was immunoSEQ multiplex PCR. The sample includes roughly 190,000 clones, about three fifths of them seen just once. The sequencing here drew on CD4+ T cells sorted from blood, taken at roughly week 49, from a patient treated with tofacitinib. The receptors come from a human donor with alopecia areata.

This clone appeared once. The CDR3 DNA reads TGTGCCAGCACCCTACCAAACCCAGGACAGGGTGGATACACCTTC. Translating it yields CASTLPNPGQGGYTF. The rearrangement links TRBV28 to TRBJ1-2; the match to TRBD1 covers 8 bases. CDR1 is MDHEN and CDR2 is SYDVKM in the germline V gene. This CDR3 has 15 residues. V was pared by 7 bases and J by 11 bases, with 18 bases of the junction left unmatched.

The chain carries TRBV15 and TRBJ1-6, with D perhaps TRBD1 (5 bases). The CDR3 spans 15 residues. Germline values: CDR1 LNHNV, CDR2 YYDKDF (reference sequence). V was trimmed by 0 bases and J by 14 bases, leaving 17 bases between them. For the CDR3, the DNA is TGTGCCACCAGCAGAGATCGGGGGGGAAGTAGGTCCCTCCACTTT. Translating it yields CATSRDRGGSRSLHF.

There are a few counts of this clone. This chain joins TRBV5-5 and TRBJ2-1, with 10 bases that match TRBD2. The CDR3 has 17 residues. With 2 bases clipped from V and 9 bases from J, the junction kept 14 bases outside the gene matches. The V gene's germline CDR1 is SGHKS and CDR2 YYEKEE (reference sequence). The CDR3 region has the DNA TGTGCCAGCAGCTTAACTCTAGCGGGGGAAGTAGTTAGTGAGCAGTTCTTC. Protein: CASSLTLAGEVVSEQFF.

Only a few counts were recorded for this clone. The V and J genes are TRBV18 and TRBJ2-1; D is uncertain. CDR3 length: 17 amino acids. Germline V gene lookup returns CDR1 KGHSH and CDR2 LQKENI. Trimming took 3 bases from V and 1 from J, leaving 16 bases between them. The CDR3 DNA reads TGTGCCAGCTCACCTCCTGGGCCGACGGTATCCTACAATGAGCAGTTCTTC. Translation: CASSPPGPTVSYNEQFF.

The chain recombines TRBV30 with TRBJ1-1; 9 bases agree with TRBD1. J was trimmed by 11 bases and V by 3 bases; bases with no gene match: 13. The CDR3 is 14 amino acids. The germline CDR1 and CDR2 sequences are GTSNPN and SVGIG (reference sequence). The CDR3 coding sequence is TGTGCCTGGAGGCCGCCGGGACAGGGATCGGACGCTTTCTTT. Amino acid sequence: CAWRPPGQGSDAFF.

The chain recombines TRBV7-2 with TRBJ1-5; no clear D. Trimming shortened V by 5 bases and J by 2 bases, and 13 bases separated the two germline ends. Germline lookup yields CDR1 SGHTA and CDR2 FQGNSA. The length of the CDR3 is 15 residues. The CDR3 loop is CASSGEAGGNQPQHF. The CDR3 bases are TGTGCCAGCAGCGGTGAGGCTGGAGGCAATCAGCCCCAGCATTTT.

This clone was observed many times. V is TRBV11-2 and J is TRBJ1-2; D unresolved. Trimming shortened V by 5 bases and J by 0 bases, and 7 bases separated the two germline ends. The CDR3 extends over 13 amino acids. The germline CDR1 and CDR2 sequences are SGHAT and FQNNGV. The chain's CDR3 is CASSERTNYGYTF. The DNA for the CDR3 is TGTGCCAGCAGCGAGAGAACTAACTATGGCTACACCTTC.

This chain connects TRBV27 to TRBJ2-2; TRBD1 agrees at 9 bases. The germline CDR1 and CDR2 sequences are MNHEY and SMNVEV (reference sequence). This CDR3 comprises 17 residues. Germline trimming cut 5 bases from V and 4 bases from J; bases unmatched to any gene: 11. Here the CDR3 reads CASSDDPGQGTTGELFF. The CDR3 DNA is TGTGCCAGCAGTGACGACCCCGGACAGGGGACCACCGGGGAGCTGTTTTTT.

Remarks on this clone: Other DNA sequences from this sample encode an identical CDR3 as well. The CDR3 loop reads CASSLRTGELFF. The CDR3 DNA reads TGTGCCAGCAGCTTGAGGACCGGGGAGCTGTTTTTT. This rearrangement joins TRBV7-2 to TRBJ2-2; no firm D call. CDR1 and CDR2 from the germline V gene are SGHTA and FQGNSA. The CDR3 loop spans 12 amino acids. V was trimmed by 3 bases and J by 5 bases, leaving 4 bases between them.

This sequence joins TRBV6-1 and TRBJ2-3; D remains ambiguous. The CDR3 loop spans 13 amino acids. From germline, CDR1 is MNHNS and CDR2 SASEGT. V lost 6 bases to trimming and J lost 5 bases, with 12 bases between them. CDR3 DNA sequence: TGTGCCAGCAGCCCTACTCGCCGAGATACGCAGTATTTT. Residues: CASSPTRRDTQYF.